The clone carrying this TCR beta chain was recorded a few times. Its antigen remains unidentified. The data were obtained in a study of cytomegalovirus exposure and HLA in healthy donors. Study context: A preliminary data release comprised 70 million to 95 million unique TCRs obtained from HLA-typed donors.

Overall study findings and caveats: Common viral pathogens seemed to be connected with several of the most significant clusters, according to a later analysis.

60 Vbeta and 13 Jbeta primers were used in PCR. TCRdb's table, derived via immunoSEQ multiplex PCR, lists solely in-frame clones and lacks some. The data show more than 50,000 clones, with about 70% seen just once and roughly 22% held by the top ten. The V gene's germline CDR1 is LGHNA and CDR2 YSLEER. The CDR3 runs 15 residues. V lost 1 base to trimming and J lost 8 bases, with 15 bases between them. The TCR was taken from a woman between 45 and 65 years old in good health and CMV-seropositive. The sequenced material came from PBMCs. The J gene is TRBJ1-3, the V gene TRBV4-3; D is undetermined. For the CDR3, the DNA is TGCGCCAGCAGCCAAGTGATCGGAATAGGAGACACCATATATTTT. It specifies CASSQVIGIGDTIYF.